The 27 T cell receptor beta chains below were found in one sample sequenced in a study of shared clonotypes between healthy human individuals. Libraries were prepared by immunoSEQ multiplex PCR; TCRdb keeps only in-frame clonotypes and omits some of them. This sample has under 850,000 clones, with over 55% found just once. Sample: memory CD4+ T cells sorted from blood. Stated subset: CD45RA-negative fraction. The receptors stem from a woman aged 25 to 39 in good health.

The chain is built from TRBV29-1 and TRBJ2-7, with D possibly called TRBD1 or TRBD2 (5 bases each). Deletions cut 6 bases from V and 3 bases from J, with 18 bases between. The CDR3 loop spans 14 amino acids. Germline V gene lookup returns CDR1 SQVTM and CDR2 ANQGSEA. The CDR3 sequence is CSVARDRTNYEQYF. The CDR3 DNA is TGCAGCGTCGCCCGGGACCGTACCAACTACGAGCAGTACTTC.

DNA for the CDR3: TGTGCCAGCAGCCCCGGGACGACTAGCCCCGAGCAGTTCTTC. Translating gives CASSPGTTSPEQFF. This rearrangement joins TRBV7-9 to TRBJ2-1; TRBD2 agrees at 7 bases. This CDR3 contains 14 residues. Germline trimming cut 5 bases from V and 10 bases from J; bases unmatched to any gene: 11. Germline V gene lookup returns CDR1 SEHNR and CDR2 FQNEAQ (reference sequence).

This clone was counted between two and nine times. CDR3 coding DNA: TGTGCCAGCACTAAGGACCGGGACAGCCTGAGGAGTGAGCAGTTCTTC. Translated: CASTKDRDSLRSEQFF. The chain carries TRBV9 and TRBJ2-1; 7 bases align to TRBD1. The J segment lost 9 bases and the V segment lost 6 bases, leaving 18 bases of the junction unmatched. This CDR3 comprises 16 residues. Germline V gene data show CDR1 as SGDLS and CDR2 as YYNGEE.

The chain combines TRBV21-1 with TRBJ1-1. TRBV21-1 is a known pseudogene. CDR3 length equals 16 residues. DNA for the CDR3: TGTGCCAGCAGCAAACCGGAGGGGGGCAGGAACACTGAAGCTTTCTTT. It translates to CASSKPEGGRNTEAFF.

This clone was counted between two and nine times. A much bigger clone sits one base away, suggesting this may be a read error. DNA for the CDR3: TGCAGTGCTAGTGCGTCCTACGAGCAGTACTTC. Its protein is CSASASYEQYF. The chain has TRBV20-1 and TRBJ2-5; D gene unclear. TRBJ2-7 matches the DNA end more closely, so the J call is doubtful. The CDR3 has 11 residues. Germline V gene lookup returns CDR1 DFQATT and CDR2 SNEGSKA (reference sequence).

The CDR3 DNA follows: TGTGCCAGCACCTCGGACGGATACGAGCAGTACTTC. This encodes CASTSDGYEQYF. The chain is built from TRBV28 and TRBJ2-7, with D uncertain. The CDR3 covers 12 residues. V was pared by 7 bases and J by 4 bases, with 11 bases between. Germline V gene data show CDR1 as MDHEN and CDR2 as SYDVKM. The entire variable domain, with the rest obtained from reference TRBV28 and TRBJ2-7, is as follows: DVKVTQSSRYLVKRTGEKVFLECVQDMDHENMFWYRQDPGLGLRLIYFSYDVKMKEKGDIPEGYSVSREKKERFSLILESASTNQTSMYLCASTSDGYEQYFGPGTRLTVT.

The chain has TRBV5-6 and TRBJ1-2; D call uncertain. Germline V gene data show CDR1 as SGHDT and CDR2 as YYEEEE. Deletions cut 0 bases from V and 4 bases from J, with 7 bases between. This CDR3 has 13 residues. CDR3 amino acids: CASSLARLYGYTF. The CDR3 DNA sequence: TGTGCCAGCAGCTTGGCCCGGCTCTATGGCTACACCTTC. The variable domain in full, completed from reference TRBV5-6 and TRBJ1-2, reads DAGVTQSPTHLIKTRGQQVTLRCSPKSGHDTVSWYQQALGQGPQFIFQYYEEEERQRGNFPDRFSGHQFPNYSSELNVNALLLGDSALYLCASSLARLYGYTFGSGTRLTVV.

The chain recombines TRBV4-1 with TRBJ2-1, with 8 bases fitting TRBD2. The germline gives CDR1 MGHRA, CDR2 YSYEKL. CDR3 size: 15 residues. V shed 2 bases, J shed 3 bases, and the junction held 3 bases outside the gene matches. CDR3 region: CASSQQSGGYNEQFF. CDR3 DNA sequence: TGCGCCAGCAGCCAACAAAGCGGGGGCTACAATGAGCAGTTCTTC.

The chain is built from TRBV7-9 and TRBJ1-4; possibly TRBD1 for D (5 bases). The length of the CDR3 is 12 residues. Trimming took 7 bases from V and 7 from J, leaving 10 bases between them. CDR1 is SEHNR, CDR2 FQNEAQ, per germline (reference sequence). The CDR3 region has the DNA TGTGCCAGCAACGGGCAGGGTGAAAAACTGTTTTTT. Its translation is CASNGQGEKLFF.

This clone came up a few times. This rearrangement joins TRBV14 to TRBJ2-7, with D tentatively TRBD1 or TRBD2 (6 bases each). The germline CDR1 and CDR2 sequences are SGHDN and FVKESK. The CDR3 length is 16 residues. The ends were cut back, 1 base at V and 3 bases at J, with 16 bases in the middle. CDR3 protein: CASSQGRDTEIYEQYF. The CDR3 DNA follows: TGTGCCAGCAGCCAAGGGCGGGACACTGAAATCTACGAGCAGTACTTC.

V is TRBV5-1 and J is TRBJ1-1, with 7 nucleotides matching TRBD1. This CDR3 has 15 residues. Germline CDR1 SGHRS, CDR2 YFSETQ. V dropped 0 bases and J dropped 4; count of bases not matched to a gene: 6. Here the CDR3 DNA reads TGCGCCAGCAGCTTGGGAGACAGGGATGCCACTGAAGCTTTCTTT. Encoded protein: CASSLGDRDATEAFF. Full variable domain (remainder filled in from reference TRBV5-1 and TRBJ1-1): KAGVTQTPRYLIKTRGQQVTLSCSPISGHRSVSWYQQTPGQGLQFLFEYFSETQRNKGNFPGRFSGRQFSNSRSEMNVSTLELGDSALYLCASSLGDRDATEAFFGQGTRLTVV.

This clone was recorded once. Here the CDR3 reads CASSEGGRGGQGYNEQFF. As DNA, the CDR3 is TGCGCCAGCAGTGAAGGCGGTAGGGGGGGACAGGGCTACAATGAGCAGTTCTTC. The chain has TRBV10-1 and TRBJ2-1, with 9 bases identical to TRBD1. Germline lookup yields CDR1 WNHNN and CDR2 SYGVQD (reference sequence). The ends lost 3 bases at V and 3 bases at J; junction bases unmatched: 12. The CDR3 totals 18 residues.

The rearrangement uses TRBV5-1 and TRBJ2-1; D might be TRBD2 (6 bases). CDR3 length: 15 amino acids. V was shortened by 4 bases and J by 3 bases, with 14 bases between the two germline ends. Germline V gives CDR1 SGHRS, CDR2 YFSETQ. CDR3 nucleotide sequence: TGCGCCAGCAGCCCGGGGCTAGCGTTCTACAATGAGCAGTTCTTC. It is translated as CASSPGLAFYNEQFF. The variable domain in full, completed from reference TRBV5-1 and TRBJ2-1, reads KAGVTQTPRYLIKTRGQQVTLSCSPISGHRSVSWYQQTPGQGLQFLFEYFSETQRNKGNFPGRFSGRQFSNSRSEMNVSTLELGDSALYLCASSPGLAFYNEQFFGPGTRLTVL.

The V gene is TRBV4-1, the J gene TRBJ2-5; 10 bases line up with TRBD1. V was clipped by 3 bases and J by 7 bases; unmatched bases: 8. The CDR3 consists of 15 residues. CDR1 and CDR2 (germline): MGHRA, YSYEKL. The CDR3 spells CASSHSDRGLVTQYF. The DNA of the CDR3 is TGCGCCAGCAGCCATTCAGACAGGGGGCTCGTGACCCAGTACTTC.

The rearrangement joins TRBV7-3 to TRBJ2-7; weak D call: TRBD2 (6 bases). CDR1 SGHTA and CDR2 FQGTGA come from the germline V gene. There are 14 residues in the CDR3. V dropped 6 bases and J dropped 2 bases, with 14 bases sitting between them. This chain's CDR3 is CASRRDSGPYEQYF. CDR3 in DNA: TGTGCCAGCAGGCGGGATAGCGGCCCCTACGAGCAGTACTTC.

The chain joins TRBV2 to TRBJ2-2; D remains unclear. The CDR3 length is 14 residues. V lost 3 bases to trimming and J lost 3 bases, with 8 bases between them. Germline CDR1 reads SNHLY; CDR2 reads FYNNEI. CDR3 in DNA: TGTGCCAGCAGTGAGGTTACAGACACCGGGGAGCTGTTTTTT. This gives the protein CASSEVTDTGELFF.

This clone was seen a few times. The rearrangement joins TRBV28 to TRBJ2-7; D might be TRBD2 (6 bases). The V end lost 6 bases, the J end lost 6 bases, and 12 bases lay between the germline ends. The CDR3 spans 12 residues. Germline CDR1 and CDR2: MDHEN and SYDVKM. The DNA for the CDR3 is TGTGCCAGCAGCTCCGGGAGTTTCGAGCAGTACTTC. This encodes CASSSGSFEQYF.

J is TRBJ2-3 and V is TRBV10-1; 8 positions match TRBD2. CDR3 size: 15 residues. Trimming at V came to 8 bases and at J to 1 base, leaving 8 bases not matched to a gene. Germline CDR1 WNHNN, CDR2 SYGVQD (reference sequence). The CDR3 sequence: CASGWSGGGTDTQYF. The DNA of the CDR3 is TGCGCCAGCGGATGGAGCGGGGGAGGCACAGATACGCAGTATTTT.

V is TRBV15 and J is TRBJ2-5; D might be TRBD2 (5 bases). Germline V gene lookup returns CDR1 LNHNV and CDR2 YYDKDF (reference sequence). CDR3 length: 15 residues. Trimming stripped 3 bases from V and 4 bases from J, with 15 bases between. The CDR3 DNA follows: TGTGCCACCAGCAGTGAACTAGTTAGATTAGAGACCCAGTACTTC. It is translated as CATSSELVRLETQYF.

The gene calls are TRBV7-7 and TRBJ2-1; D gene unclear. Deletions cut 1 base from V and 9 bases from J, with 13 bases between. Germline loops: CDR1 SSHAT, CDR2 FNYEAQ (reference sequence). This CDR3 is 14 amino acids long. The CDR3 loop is CASSLEPSWGEQFF. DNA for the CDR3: TGTGCCAGCAGCTTAGAGCCATCCTGGGGTGAGCAGTTCTTC.

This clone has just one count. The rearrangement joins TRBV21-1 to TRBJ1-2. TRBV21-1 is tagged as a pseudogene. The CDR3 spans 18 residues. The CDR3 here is CASSKALPPRTGINGYTF. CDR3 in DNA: TGTGCCAGCAGCAAAGCGCTACCCCCCCGGACGGGAATAAATGGCTACACCTTC.

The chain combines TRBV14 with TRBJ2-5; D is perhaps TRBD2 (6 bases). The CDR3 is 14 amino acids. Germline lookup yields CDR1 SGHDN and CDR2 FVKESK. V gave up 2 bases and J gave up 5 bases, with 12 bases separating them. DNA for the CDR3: TGTGCCAGCAGCCAAACTGGGAGCGGGGAGACCCAGTACTTC. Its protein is CASSQTGSGETQYF.

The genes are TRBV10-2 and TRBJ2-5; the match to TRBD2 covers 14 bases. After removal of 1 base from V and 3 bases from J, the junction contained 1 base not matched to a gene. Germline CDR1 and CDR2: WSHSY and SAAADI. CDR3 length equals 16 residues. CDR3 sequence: CASSELGLAGEETQYF. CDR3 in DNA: TGCGCCAGCAGTGAGTTGGGACTAGCGGGAGAAGAGACCCAGTACTTC.

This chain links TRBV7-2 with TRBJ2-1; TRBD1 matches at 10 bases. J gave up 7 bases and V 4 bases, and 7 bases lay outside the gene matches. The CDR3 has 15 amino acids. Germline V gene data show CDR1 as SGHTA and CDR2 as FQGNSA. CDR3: CASSWTGGETNEQFF. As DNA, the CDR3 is TGTGCCAGCAGCTGGACAGGGGGGGAGACGAATGAGCAGTTCTTC.

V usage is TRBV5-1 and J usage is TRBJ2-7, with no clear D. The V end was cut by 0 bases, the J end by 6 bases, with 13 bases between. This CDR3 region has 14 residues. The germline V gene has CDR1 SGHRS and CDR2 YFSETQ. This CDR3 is CASSLAGDQSEQYF. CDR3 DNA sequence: TGCGCCAGCAGCTTGGCAGGAGATCAAAGCGAGCAGTACTTC.

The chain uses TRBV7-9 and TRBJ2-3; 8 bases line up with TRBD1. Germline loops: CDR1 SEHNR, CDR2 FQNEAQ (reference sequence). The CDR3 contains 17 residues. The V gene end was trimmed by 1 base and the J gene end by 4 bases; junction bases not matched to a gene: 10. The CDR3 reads CASSLGSTGGWSDTQYF. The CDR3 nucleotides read TGTGCCAGCAGCTTAGGCAGTACAGGGGGATGGTCAGATACGCAGTATTTT.

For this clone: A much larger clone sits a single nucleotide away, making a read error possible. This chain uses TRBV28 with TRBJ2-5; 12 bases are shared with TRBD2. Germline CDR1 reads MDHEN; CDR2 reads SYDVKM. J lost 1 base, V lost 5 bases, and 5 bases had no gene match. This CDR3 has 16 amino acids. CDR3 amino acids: CASSPRLAGAQETQYF. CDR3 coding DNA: TGTGCCAGCAGTCCCCGACTAGCGGGAGCCCAAGAGACCCAGTACTTC.